What follows is one T cell receptor beta chain and its context. No antigen is known for it. Within one base of it there is no much larger clone, and no base qualities were kept. Only healthy Caucasian donors were included. The twin cohort consisted of three pairs of female monozygotic twins, all aged 18 to 29 years. Peripheral blood mononuclear cells were used as the source from which RNA for TCR libraries was isolated. The data stem from a study of identical twins (dated by TCRdb to the mid-2010s). With regard to the full study: To test whether fetal clonotypes persist, the study used deep sequencing on TCR alpha and beta repertoires from monozygotic twins, unrelated adults of various ages, and cord blood. Replicate twin experiments were performed at different times using different library preparation protocols to rule out contamination.

Library creation used 5' RACE. The sequencer was an Illumina HiSeq 2000. A universal primer binding site was introduced by template switching, and a unique molecular identifier was present in the final cDNA, enabling accurate counting of TCR cDNA molecules. Specific primers in the conserved constant-segment region were used to synthesize first-strand cDNA for TCR alpha and beta chains. Each cDNA library was double barcoded, with a SMART-Mk sample barcode plus Illumina barcodes, to control for contamination. Two successive PCR steps introduced TruSeq adapter sequences along with Illumina sample barcodes. Sequencing of the TCR alpha and beta cDNA libraries was done on the Illumina HiSeq platform using custom primers. The published analysis was carried out like this. MiGEC was used to process raw reads and extract unique molecular identifiers, and MiXCR was used to find CDR3 positions. Recombination models were inferred per individual with the repgenHMM and IGoR tools using an EM algorithm. Shared clonotype analysis was performed with the tcR package in R, normalizing sharing by the product of cloneset sizes. To study raw recombination free of thymic and clonal selection effects, out-of-frame nonproductive sequences were analyzed. The public reads were quality trimmed at Q25 with fastp and then assembled into clones with MiXCR by TCRdb, keeping productive beta chains. Rows merge per CDR3 protein into single entries with the most common DNA and genes. TCRdb, not the authors, supplied the V and J calls. This sample comprises about 730,000 distinct CDR3 sequences, 20% to 25% of them detected only once. The ten largest clones add up to approximately 4.5% of the sample.

On the study overall, not on this receptor specifically: In beta out-of-frame sequences, excess twin sharing was weaker, because having fewer shared sequences lowered the signal-to-noise ratio. Fewer insertions were carried by abundant cord blood beta clonotypes, a similar but weaker trend appeared in young adult naive repertoires, and no such trend appeared in memory repertoires. Out-of-frame TCR alpha sequences shared between twins showed an excess of low generation-probability sequences compared with coincidental sharing between unrelated individuals. Invariant T cells such as MAIT and iNKT could partly confound zero-insertion analyses, although diverse VJ usage argued against such confounding for most clonotypes. Because the same donors could not be followed over many years, the conclusions depended on cross-sectional statistical analysis. In monozygotic twins, recombination models systematically underestimated out-of-frame TCR alpha sharing, but the models matched the sharing seen between unrelated individuals.

These data are also associated with another study on T cells expressing NK-cell markers. Drawing on the second study: Three sorted T-cell subsets (CD3+CD56+NKG2C+, CD3+CD56+NKG2C- and CD3+CD56-NKG2C+) from about 8 donors had their TCR beta-chain repertoires profiled. Among the eight sequenced donors, seven were HCMV-seropositive and one was HCMV-seronegative. In several experiments an anti-gammadeltaTCR antibody was added to restrict sorting to alphabetaTCR-expressing T cells. For five or six donors, the dominant CD3+CD56+NKG2C+ clonotypes were among the top 10 CD8+ clonotypes and accounted for roughly 1.0-8% of CD8+ T cells. Those dominant clonotypes were again the most abundant among CD3+CD56-NKG2C+ cells in several donors, at roughly 25-65%. Whether the expanded NKG2C-expressing T cell clones were specific for HCMV antigens was left unclear. The eight sequenced donors were randomly selected healthy volunteers, three men and five women. A commercial ELISA kit detecting HCMV-specific IgG in serum was used to determine HCMV serostatus. For five to seven donors, bulk peripheral blood T-cell repertoires were also sequenced from unsorted PBMC. MIGEC was used to demultiplex reads and group the reads by UMI, and MiTCR was used to assemble and quantify clonotypes. To exclude erroneous sequences, only TCR cDNA sequences supported by at least two reads were retained. Downstream repertoire analysis used the tcR package, and clonotypes were matched across fractions by CDR3 nucleotide sequence plus V segment. VDJmatch was used to annotate antigen specificity against VDJdb, with one amino acid substitution in CDR3 allowed.

The receptor was isolated from a woman between 18 and 29 years old in good health. Sequenced sample: PBMCs.

CDR3 loop: CASSYSRGGQVNEQFF. The DNA reads as follows: TGTGCCAGCAGTTACTCTCGGGGGGGCCAAGTCAATGAGCAGTTCTTC. The V and J segments used are TRBV6-5 and TRBJ2-1; 8 middle bases align to TRBD2. The junction shows trimming of 0 bases on V and 6 bases on J, and the gene matches do not reach 7 bases of it. The CDR3 holds 16 amino acids from the cysteine to the phenylalanine. Only the CDR3 part of the read is kept: 48 bases, read in frame from the first base. The germline V gene yields MNHEY for CDR1 and SVGAGI for CDR2.